This T cell receptor (beta chain) was documented in a study of post-analysis software for immune sequencing data. Prepared TCR beta cDNA libraries contained unique molecular identifiers. Input amounts of about 0.95 to 10 million T cells were used. These gave about 500,000 cDNA molecules, so each molecule approximated one T cell. MiXCR, applied by TCRdb to the PCR reads, yields one record per CDR3 protein. Of about 570,000 distinct CDR3 sequences in the sample, approximately 31% were seen once. V dropped 5 bases and J dropped 6 bases, with 20 bases sitting between them. The germline CDR1 and CDR2 sequences are SGHRS and YFSETQ. The CDR3 contains 16 residues. Notes on the study in general: Among multiple sclerosis patients, normalized Chao1 diversity was significantly below that of controls. Five or six TRBV segments appeared more often in patients than in controls, and TRBV5-6, TRBV5-1 and TRBV20-1 were among these.

Concerning this clonotype itself: Its antigen remains unidentified.

The genes are TRBV5-1 and TRBJ2-2, with unresolved D. This clonotype was obtained from a girl aged 2-17 years with multiple sclerosis. Material for sequencing was blood. CDR3 nucleotides: TGCGCCAGCAGTCTGACTGGGGTTCTCAACGCCGGGGAGCTGTTTTTT. Its protein product is CASSLTGVLNAGELFF.